The TCR beta chain under discussion was sequenced for a study of cytomegalovirus exposure and HLA in healthy donors. About this clone: The antigen is unknown.

Study-wide results and caveats: Equally common other TCR beta chains were less clonally expanded than HLA-associated ones, a later analysis found.

The PCR used 60 Vbeta and 13 Jbeta primers. Assay: immunoSEQ multiplex PCR; the TCRdb copy retains only in-frame clones and omits some. Its table lists 200,000 to 250,000 clones. The receptor comes from a girl aged 2 to 9 in good health and CMV-seropositive. The sample taken for sequencing was PBMCs.

The DNA of the CDR3 is TGTGCCAGCAAGACAGGGGGCGGTGAAAAACTGTTTTTT. Encoded protein: CASKTGGGEKLFF. This chain joins TRBV2 and TRBJ1-4; the match to TRBD1 covers 10 bases. This CDR3 has 13 residues. Germline assignment: CDR1 SNHLY and CDR2 FYNNEI. Trimming cost V 7 bases and J 7 bases; bases outside gene matches: 3. The variable domain in full, completed from reference TRBV2 and TRBJ1-4, reads EPEVTQTPSHQVTQMGQEVILRCVPISNHLYFYWYRQILGQKVEFLVSFYNNEISEKSEIFDDQFSVERPDGSNFTLKIRSTKLEDSAMYFCASKTGGGEKLFFGSGTQLSVL.